The source of this TCR beta chain is a study of human T cells and chemical hapten exposure. At the level of the study: Patients got weekly scalp diphenylcyclopropenone doses over the roughly 22-week study. Upper-back patches of 0.01% DPC were read at 6 days. The study, taken as a whole, reports: While controls formed fewer of them, expanded TCRs formed significantly more large CDR3 similarity clusters.

The time point here: patch test 1, 2 weeks after DPC sensitization. Regarding treatment: therapeutic diphenylcyclopropenone sensitization with weekly scalp DPC. Before extraction, the whole blood was not fractionated, and total RNA was taken from it. MiXCR, applied by TCRdb to the RACE reads, yields one record per CDR3 protein. The sample includes about 52,000 distinct CDR3 sequences, approximately 10% of them seen just once. J was trimmed by 6 bases and V by 1 base; bases with no gene match: 5. The CDR3 covers 14 residues. In germline, CDR1 is DFQATT, CDR2 SNEGSKA (reference sequence). Turning to this clonotype: Its antigen is as yet unknown.

Sequences were derived from whole blood, sampled in connection with sensitization to the hapten diphenylcyclopropenone (DPC). V is TRBV20-1 and J is TRBJ2-1, with 8 positions matching TRBD2. This TCR came from a woman aged 40 to 50 with alopecia areata. Some clones in this sample may be carry-over from other donors' samples. CDR3 nucleotide sequence: TGCAGTGCTAGAGTCCCGGGAGGGGGCAATGAGCAGTTCTTC. Translated: CSARVPGGGNEQFF.